These 32 T cell receptor beta chains were sequenced from one sample in a study of blood T cell repertoires in COVID-19. The repertoire was sequenced with immunoSEQ multiplex PCR; TCRdb's copy has only in-frame clones and lacks some. The repertoire holds roughly 200,000 clones, with approximately 90% as singletons. Sequencing input: peripheral blood. Receptors were obtained from a woman between 18 and 30 years old who had recovered from COVID-19.

The genes are TRBV19 and TRBJ2-2; 10 nucleotides match TRBD2. Germline assignment: CDR1 LNHDA and CDR2 SQIVND (reference sequence). This CDR3 has 16 residues. J was trimmed by 7 bases and V by 3 bases; bases with no gene match: 8. CDR3 sequence: CASSIQQRGGLGELFF. The CDR3 DNA reads TGTGCCAGTAGTATTCAACAGCGGGGGGGCCTCGGGGAGCTGTTTTTT. Full variable domain (outside the CDR3, taken from reference TRBV19 and TRBJ2-2): DGGITQSPKYLFRKEGQNVTLSCEQNLNHDAMYWYRQDPGQGLRLIYYSQIVNDFQKGDIAEGYSVSREKKESFPLTVTSAQKNPTAFYLCASSIQQRGGLGELFFGEGSRLTVL.

The chain carries TRBV18 and TRBJ2-7; 9 nucleotides align to TRBD1. CDR3 length equals 15 residues. Germline-derived CDR1 and CDR2 are KGHSH and LQKENI. The ends lost 4 bases at V and 0 bases at J; junction bases unmatched: 4. The CDR3 sequence: CASSLQGAVSYEQYF. As DNA, the CDR3 is TGTGCCAGCTCACTACAGGGGGCCGTCTCCTACGAGCAGTACTTC.

This clone was observed once. The chain couples TRBV7-7 to TRBJ2-7; 7 bases are shared with TRBD1. The CDR3 is made up of 18 amino acids. Germline V gene lookup returns CDR1 SSHAT and CDR2 FNYEAQ (reference sequence). The CDR3 DNA reads as TGTGCTAGCAGCTTAGGTTCCCGAGGGGGCGCGACTTCATACGAGCAGTACGTC. Residues: CASSLGSRGGATSYEQYV.

The chain is built from TRBV13 and TRBJ1-2, with D uncertain. V was pared by 2 bases and J by 4 bases, with 11 bases between. CDR1 is PRHDT and CDR2 is FYEKMQ in the germline V gene (reference sequence). This CDR3 comprises 14 residues. The CDR3: CASSLLGVGYGYTF. The CDR3 DNA follows: TGTGCCAGCAGCTTACTCGGGGTGGGCTATGGCTACACCTTC.

This clone was detected a few times. V is TRBV5-1 and J is TRBJ2-7, with unresolved D. CDR3 length equals 13 residues. CDR1 and CDR2 from the germline V gene are SGHRS and YFSETQ. V was cut by 0 bases and J by 2 bases, with 6 bases left in between. Here the CDR3 DNA reads TGCGCCAGCAGCTTGGAGGAGCCCTACGAGCAGTACGTC. Its translation: CASSLEEPYEQYV.

This clone was observed a single time. The chain links TRBV19 to TRBJ2-5; 8 nucleotides line up with TRBD1. After removal of 5 bases from V and 5 bases from J, the junction contained 7 bases not matched to a gene. Germline CDR1 is LNHDA and CDR2 is SQIVND (reference sequence). CDR3 length: 14 amino acids. CDR3 region: CASSDRGGGETQYF. Here the CDR3 DNA reads TGTGCCAGTAGTGACAGGGGAGGAGGTGAGACCCAGTACTTC.

The chain is built from TRBV5-8 and TRBJ1-2; D might be TRBD1 (5 bases). V lost 5 bases, J lost 4 bases, and 15 bases lay in between. The CDR3 has 14 residues. The germline V gene has CDR1 SGHTS and CDR2 YDEGEE. The CDR3 is CASRPAGGFYGYTF. The CDR3 DNA is TGTGCCAGCAGACCCGCCGGGGGTTTCTATGGCTACACCTTC.

J is TRBJ1-1 and V is TRBV27, with 9 nucleotides matching TRBD1. After removal of 9 bases from V and 6 bases from J, the junction contained 8 bases not matched to a gene. This CDR3 comprises 13 residues. CDR1 and CDR2 (germline): MNHEY, SMNVEV (reference sequence). In DNA form, the CDR3 reads TGTGCCAGTTTTACAGGGGGCTACGCTGAAGCTTTCTTT. It encodes CASFTGGYAEAFF.

In this sample, this clone turned up once. The chain has TRBV5-1 and TRBJ2-7, with 7 bases aligning to TRBD2. Germline CDR1 reads SGHRS; CDR2 reads YFSETQ. The V segment lost 0 bases and the J segment 7 bases; nucleotides outside the gene matches: 7. The CDR3 is made up of 14 amino acids. In DNA, the CDR3 is TGCGCCAGCAGCTTGGCGGGGGGAACGTGGGAGCAGTACTTC. Amino acid sequence: CASSLAGGTWEQYF.

J is TRBJ2-1 and V is TRBV29-1; no reliable D call. The CDR3 runs to 14 residues. The germline V gene has CDR1 SQVTM and CDR2 ANQGSEA. Trimming took off 5 bases at V and 10 bases at J, with 21 bases between the two ends. CDR3 in DNA: TGCAGCGTTCTATTCAAACTCCCCGTCGGGGAGCAGTTCTTC. Translated, it gives CSVLFKLPVGEQFF.

This chain connects TRBV27 to TRBJ1-1, with no clear D. The germline gives CDR1 MNHEY, CDR2 SMNVEV (reference sequence). CDR3 length equals 13 residues. V lost 5 bases and J 1 base, leaving 8 bases between the germline ends. In nucleotides, the CDR3 is TGTGCCAGCAGTCACAACAAGAACACTGAAGCTTTCTTT. Its translation is CASSHNKNTEAFF.

The chain has TRBV3-1 (or the pseudogene TRBV3-2) and TRBJ1-1; no firm D call. The CDR3 has 16 amino acids. Between the trimmed V and J ends, which lost 1 base and 0 bases, there was a span of 12 bases. Germline CDR1 reads LGHDT; CDR2 reads YNNKEL (reference sequence). In nucleotides, the CDR3 is TGTGCCAGCAGCCAAGCACGGAGTATGATGAACACTGAAGCTTTCTTT. This sequence encodes CASSQARSMMNTEAFF.

The J gene is TRBJ2-3, the V gene TRBV3-1 (or the pseudogene TRBV3-2), with D maybe TRBD2 (7 bases). V was shortened by 3 bases and J by 6 bases, with 16 bases between the two germline ends. CDR3 length: 15 residues. Germline values: CDR1 LGHDT, CDR2 YNNKEL (reference sequence). The chain's CDR3 is CASSQGGTRSDTQYF. CDR3 coding DNA: TGTGCCAGCAGCCAGGGGGGGACAAGGTCGGATACGCAGTATTTT.

The genes are TRBV12-3 or TRBV12-4 and TRBJ1-1, with D unresolved. Trimming took off 5 bases at V and 3 bases at J, with 7 bases between the two ends. The CDR3 is 12 amino acids. As DNA, the CDR3 is TGTGCCAGCAGTCGGGTAGACACTGAAGCTTTCTTT. Amino acid sequence: CASSRVDTEAFF.

This clone was counted between two and nine times. The chain links TRBV29-1 to TRBJ1-1; D not resolved. Trimming left V 4 bases short and J 4 bases short, with 10 bases between. CDR1 and CDR2 (germline): SQVTM, ANQGSEA. CDR3 length: 12 amino acids. The CDR3 loop is CSVVSGSTEAFF. For the CDR3, the DNA is TGCAGCGTTGTTTCAGGAAGCACTGAAGCTTTCTTT.

This clone turned up a few times. This chain connects TRBV4-1 to TRBJ1-5; the D gene is possibly TRBD1 (5 bases). V lost 5 bases and J lost 0, with 14 bases in between. The germline gives CDR1 MGHRA, CDR2 YSYEKL. There are 16 residues in the CDR3. The CDR3 DNA is TGCGCCAGCAGCTATACCCAGGGATTTAGCAATCAGCCCCAGCATTTT. It codes for CASSYTQGFSNQPQHF.

This rearrangement joins TRBV9 to TRBJ1-4, with D possibly matching TRBD1 (5 bases). Trimming left V 4 bases short and J 5 bases short, with 15 bases between. CDR3 length: 15 residues. CDR1 is SGDLS and CDR2 is YYNGEE in the germline V gene. CDR3 protein: CASSRSSGSNEKLFF. The CDR3 DNA follows: TGTGCCAGCAGCAGATCCTCAGGGTCCAATGAAAAACTGTTTTTT.

The chain recombines TRBV7-2 with TRBJ2-1; the match to TRBD2 covers 7 bases. The germline V gene has CDR1 SGHTA and CDR2 FQGNSA. The CDR3 is 15 residues long. V lost 5 bases to trimming and J lost 1 base; unmatched junction nucleotides: 5. DNA of the CDR3: TGTGCCAGCAGCGATAGCGGGTTGTCCTACAATGAGCAGTTCTTC. This encodes CASSDSGLSYNEQFF.

The chain has TRBV6-5 and TRBJ2-1; D is perhaps TRBD1 (5 bases). CDR1 is MNHEY, CDR2 SVGAGI, per germline. Trimming left V 10 bases short and J 4 bases short, with 11 bases between. The CDR3 has 12 residues. The CDR3 protein is CATTAGYNEQFF. CDR3 nucleotide sequence: TGTGCCACCACTGCAGGGTACAATGAGCAGTTCTTC.

The CDR3 here is CASSPPGQGSGGYTF. In DNA form, the CDR3 reads TGTGCCAGCAGCCCTCCGGGACAGGGGTCGGGTGGCTACACCTTC. The chain combines TRBV7-2 with TRBJ1-2, with 10 bases matching TRBD1. V trimming: 5 bases; J trimming: 7 bases; junction bases outside the gene matches: 10. This CDR3 has 15 amino acids. Germline-derived CDR1 and CDR2 are SGHTA and FQGNSA.

This rearrangement joins TRBV6-6 to TRBJ1-1; 7 positions agree with TRBD1. Germline CDR1 MNHNY, CDR2 SVGAGI (reference sequence). The CDR3 covers 14 residues. The ends lost 5 bases at V and 4 bases at J; junction bases unmatched: 7. In DNA form, the CDR3 reads TGTGCCAGCAGTCCTCAGGGACAGCCCACTGAAGCTTTCTTT. It is translated as CASSPQGQPTEAFF.

V and J are TRBV7-2 and TRBJ1-5; 8 bases map to TRBD1. V trimming: 5 bases; J trimming: 6 bases; junction bases outside the gene matches: 3. Germline CDR1 is SGHTA and CDR2 is FQGNSA. This CDR3 contains 13 residues. CDR3 in amino acids: CASSHGQGQPQHF. Written as DNA, the CDR3 is TGTGCCAGCAGCCACGGACAGGGTCAGCCCCAGCATTTT.

The chain employs TRBV9 and TRBJ2-1; 8 nucleotides match TRBD2. The CDR3 consists of 15 residues. CDR1 is SGDLS and CDR2 is YYNGEE in the germline V gene. V shed 4 bases and J 6 bases; nucleotides not matched to a gene: 9. The CDR3 DNA is TGTGCCAGCAGCCCAGGGTCCGGGAGGGTCAATGAGCAGTTCTTC. Translated, it gives CASSPGSGRVNEQFF.

This chain links TRBV2 with TRBJ2-1; D is unresolved. Germline CDR1 and CDR2: SNHLY and FYNNEI. V dropped 3 bases and J dropped 4 bases, with 13 bases sitting between them. The CDR3 totals 15 residues. The CDR3 DNA reads TGTGCCAGCAGTGAGTGGGCAGGCTCTTACAATGAGCAGTTCTTC. Translated: CASSEWAGSYNEQFF. Combining the CDR3 with reference TRBV2 and TRBJ2-1 gives the whole variable domain EPEVTQTPSHQVTQMGQEVILRCVPISNHLYFYWYRQILGQKVEFLVSFYNNEISEKSEIFDDQFSVERPDGSNFTLKIRSTKLEDSAMYFCASSEWAGSYNEQFFGPGTRLTVL.

Only a few counts were recorded for this clone. V and J are TRBV9 and TRBJ2-2; 11 bases are a match to TRBD1. With V trimmed by 4 bases and J by 6 bases, 2 bases remained unmatched. Germline CDR1 reads SGDLS; CDR2 reads YYNGEE. CDR3 length equals 14 residues. CDR3 sequence reads: CASSRGQGAGELFF. In DNA, the CDR3 is TGTGCCAGCAGCAGGGGACAGGGGGCCGGGGAGCTGTTTTTT. Full variable domain (remainder filled in from reference TRBV9 and TRBJ2-2): DSGVTQTPKHLITATGQRVTLRCSPRSGDLSVYWYQQSLDQGLQFLIQYYNGEERAKGNILERFSAQQFPDLHSELNLSSLELGDSALYFCASSRGQGAGELFFGEGSRLTVL.

V gene TRBV2 combines with J gene TRBJ2-3, with TRBD2 identical over 15 bases. This CDR3 region has 19 residues. The germline gives CDR1 SNHLY, CDR2 FYNNEI. Trimming cost V 4 bases and J 3 bases; bases outside gene matches: 11. CDR3 DNA: TGTGCCAGCAGTGTTCGGACTAGCGGGGGGGCCGAGGGGACAGATACGCAGTATTTT. Amino acid sequence: CASSVRTSGGAEGTDTQYF. Supplemented by reference TRBV2 and TRBJ2-3, the full variable domain reads EPEVTQTPSHQVTQMGQEVILRCVPISNHLYFYWYRQILGQKVEFLVSFYNNEISEKSEIFDDQFSVERPDGSNFTLKIRSTKLEDSAMYFCASSVRTSGGAEGTDTQYFGPGTRLTVL.

CDR3 nucleotides: TGTGCCAGCAGCCCAGACAGAATCTATGGCTACACCTTC. Translating gives CASSPDRIYGYTF. The chain employs TRBV6-2 or TRBV6-3 and TRBJ1-2, with D perhaps matching TRBD1 (5 bases). The V end was cut by 6 bases, the J end by 4 bases, with 12 bases between. The CDR3 is 13 residues long. CDR1 and CDR2 (germline): MNHEY, SVGEGT.

The V gene is TRBV1, the J gene TRBJ2-1; TRBD2 is the table's D call and was not checked against the DNA. TRBV1 is a recognized pseudogene. CDR3 length equals 13 residues. The CDR3 loop reads CTGRVPRYNEQFF. CDR3 nucleotides: TGCACCGGCCGGGTTCCGCGGTACAATGAGCAGTTCTTC.

V is TRBV7-9 and J is TRBJ2-7, with 9 bases fitting TRBD2. From germline, CDR1 is SEHNR and CDR2 FQNEAQ (reference sequence). This CDR3 comprises 13 residues. For the CDR3, the DNA is TGTGCCAGCAGCTTTATCGCGGGAGGGCCCCTTTGCGTC. It encodes CASSFIAGGPLCV.

In regard to this clone: This same CDR3 is encoded by further DNA sequences in the sample. The genes are TRBV7-9 and TRBJ2-1; no reliable D call. V was clipped by 2 bases and J by 0 bases, with 8 bases between them. The CDR3 length is 15 residues. Germline V gene data show CDR1 as SEHNR and CDR2 as FQNEAQ (reference sequence). The CDR3 bases are TGTGCCAGCAGCTTATCTTACAGCTCCTACAATGAGCAGTTCTTC. It codes for CASSLSYSSYNEQFF.

This chain links TRBV6-1 with TRBJ2-4, with 9 bases matching TRBD1. V was clipped by 2 bases and J by 8 bases; unmatched bases: 4. Germline V CDR1 and CDR2: MNHNS, SASEGT. The CDR3 is 14 residues long. The DNA for the CDR3 is TGTGCCAGCAGTGAACTACAGGGGGCGGACATTCAGTACTTC. Translation: CASSELQGADIQYF.

In its sample, this clone was seen once. J is TRBJ2-3 and V is TRBV5-1, with TRBD1 as a possible D gene (5 bases). This CDR3 region has 15 residues. From germline, CDR1 is SGHRS and CDR2 YFSETQ. The V and J ends lost 2 bases and 0 bases respectively, with 10 bases between them. CDR3 sequence: CASSLGGHSTDTQYF. CDR3 coding DNA: TGCGCCAGCAGCTTAGGCGGACACAGCACAGATACGCAGTATTTT.